These 17 T cell receptor beta chains were sequenced from one sample in a study of patients and donors after allogeneic stem cell transplantation. TCRdb called the RT-PCR reads again in MiXCR, with one record for every CDR3 protein. In the table there are around 160,000 distinct CDR3 sequences, approximately 30% of which are singletons. What was sequenced was blood, either unsorted or a sorted T cell fraction (not recorded which). The receptors here all came from a human donor who was either an allogeneic HSCT recipient or a stem cell or donor lymphocyte infusion donor (not recorded which). It is not recorded whose cells these are; they may come from a transplant donor.

This chain links TRBV20-1 with TRBJ2-7, with 9 bases identical to TRBD2. This CDR3 has 15 residues. Germline V gene lookup returns CDR1 DFQATT and CDR2 SNEGSKA (reference sequence). After removal of 3 bases from V and 0 bases from J, the junction contained 6 bases not matched to a gene. The chain's CDR3 is CSARGHSGSSYEQYF. In DNA, the CDR3 is TGCAGTGCTAGGGGCCATAGCGGGAGCTCCTACGAGCAGTACTTC.

This clonotype occurred a few times. V is TRBV7-9 and J is TRBJ2-4; D uncertain. Between the trimmed V and J ends, which lost 8 bases and 0 bases, there was a span of 11 bases. Per germline, CDR1 SEHNR and CDR2 FQNEAQ (reference sequence). The CDR3 covers 14 residues. The CDR3 region is CASGTHTAKNIQYF. The DNA for the CDR3 is TGTGCCAGCGGAACTCACACAGCCAAAAACATTCAGTACTTC. The whole variable domain, filled in from reference TRBV7-9 and TRBJ2-4, reads DTGVSQNPRHKITKRGQNVTFRCDPISEHNRLYWYRQTLGQGPEFLTYFQNEAQLEKSRLLSDRFSAERPKGSFSTLEIQRTEQGDSAMYLCASGTHTAKNIQYFGAGTRLSVL.

The rearrangement joins TRBV5-1 to TRBJ2-3; D is ambiguous. With 5 bases removed from V and 1 base from J, the gap between germline ends came to 11 bases. Germline V gene lookup returns CDR1 SGHRS and CDR2 YFSETQ. There are 14 residues in the CDR3. This chain's CDR3 is CASSVRLGTDTQYF. The CDR3 region has the DNA TGCGCCAGCAGTGTGAGGCTGGGCACAGATACGCAGTATTTT.

This clonotype was detected a few times. This rearrangement joins TRBV6-5 to TRBJ2-5; D is possibly TRBD1 (5 bases). This CDR3 has 13 amino acids. Per germline, CDR1 MNHEY and CDR2 SVGAGI. V lost 10 bases, J lost 2 bases, and 14 bases lay in between. DNA for the CDR3: TGTGCCATCGGCGAACAGGATCAAGAGACCCAGTACTTC. Translation gives CAIGEQDQETQYF.

This clonotype was counted between two and nine times. The V and J genes are TRBV12-3 or TRBV12-4 and TRBJ1-1; TRBD1 agrees at 9 bases. This CDR3 spans 13 amino acids. With V trimmed by 6 bases and J by 6 bases, 5 bases remained unmatched. CDR3 in DNA: TGTGCCAGCAGCCTGGGACAGGGCTCTGAAGCTTTCTTT. This sequence encodes CASSLGQGSEAFF.

The rearrangement uses TRBV5-5 and TRBJ2-3, with D unclear. The V and J ends lost 5 bases and 4 bases respectively, with 32 bases between them. Looked up from germline, CDR1 is SGHKS and CDR2 is YYEKEE (reference sequence). The length of the CDR3 is 20 residues. In DNA, the CDR3 is TGTGCCAGCAGGGCGCCGAAACACAATTCCCCAACTGGGTCAGCAGATACGCAGTATTTT. Amino acid sequence: CASRAPKHNSPTGSADTQYF.

The chain is built from TRBV4-1 and TRBJ1-1; 7 bases agree with TRBD1. Germline V CDR1 and CDR2: MGHRA, YSYEKL. V dropped 8 bases and J dropped 5; count of bases not matched to a gene: 14. This CDR3 spans 15 amino acids. The CDR3 nucleotides read TGCGCCAGCCGGCTTCCGGGACAGCGAACGACTGAAGCTTTCTTT. Its protein is CASRLPGQRTTEAFF.

The table lists this clonotype with a few counts. This chain uses TRBV7-6 with TRBJ2-3; TRBD2 aligns across 7 bases. The CDR3 runs 15 residues. CDR1 SGHVS and CDR2 FNYEAQ come from the germline V gene. With 5 bases clipped from V and 6 bases from J, the junction kept 11 bases outside the gene matches. CDR3 bases: TGTGCCAGCAGCCCGAGACTAGCCGAGTGGGATACGCAGTATTTT. Translation gives CASSPRLAEWDTQYF. The complete variable domain, with remaining parts taken from reference TRBV7-6 and TRBJ2-3, reads GAGVSQSPRYKVTKRGQDVALRCDPISGHVSLYWYRQALGQGPEFLTYFNYEAQQDKSGLPNDRFSAERPEGSISTLTIQRTEQRDSAMYRCASSPRLAEWDTQYFGPGTRLTVL.

There are many counts of this clonotype. This rearrangement joins TRBV28 to TRBJ1-5; 9 nucleotides line up with TRBD1. The V gene's germline CDR1 is MDHEN and CDR2 SYDVKM. Trimming took 6 bases from V and 6 from J; bases not matched to a gene: 9. This CDR3 comprises 15 residues. The CDR3 is CASSPGTGISQPQHF. In DNA form, the CDR3 reads TGTGCCAGCAGCCCCGGGACAGGGATTTCTCAGCCCCAGCATTTT.

This clonotype was counted between two and nine times. This chain uses TRBV25-1 with TRBJ1-6; 10 bases are a match to TRBD1. In germline, CDR1 is MGHDK, CDR2 SYGVNS. V lost 4 bases, J lost 0 bases, and 9 bases stayed unmatched. The CDR3 sequence is 19 residues long. In nucleotides, the CDR3 is TGTGCCAGCAGTGGGACCGGGACAGGGGCGAGCTCCTATAATTCACCCCTCCACTTT. It yields the protein CASSGTGTGASSYNSPLHF.

The chain uses TRBV28 and TRBJ2-1, with D possibly matching TRBD2 (6 bases). This CDR3 is 14 amino acids long. Per the germline V gene, CDR1 is MDHEN and CDR2 is SYDVKM. V lost 4 bases, J lost 7 bases, and 14 bases lay in between. This CDR3 is CASSSPTSLNEQFF. For the CDR3, the DNA is TGTGCCAGCAGTTCCCCTACTAGCCTTAATGAGCAGTTCTTC. The full variable domain, completed using reference TRBV28 and TRBJ2-1, is DVKVTQSSRYLVKRTGEKVFLECVQDMDHENMFWYRQDPGLGLRLIYFSYDVKMKEKGDIPEGYSVSREKKERFSLILESASTNQTSMYLCASSSPTSLNEQFFGPGTRLTVL.

This clonotype came up a few times. The V and J genes are TRBV7-2 and TRBJ1-5, with 7 bases lining up with TRBD1. Trimming cost V 5 bases and J 0 bases; bases outside gene matches: 10. The germline CDR1 and CDR2 sequences are SGHTA and FQGNSA. The CDR3 extends over 17 amino acids. The CDR3 DNA sequence: TGTGCCAGCAGCGTCAGGACAGGTTCCTATAGCAATCAGCCCCAGCATTTT. This gives the protein CASSVRTGSYSNQPQHF.

This sequence joins TRBV7-3 and TRBJ2-5; 9 bases align to TRBD1. Germline assignment: CDR1 SGHTA and CDR2 FQGTGA. The CDR3 is 13 amino acids. V dropped 5 bases and J dropped 6; count of bases not matched to a gene: 4. The chain's CDR3 is CASSIGTGKTQYF. For the CDR3, the DNA is TGTGCCAGCAGCATAGGGACAGGGAAGACCCAGTACTTC.

In this sample, this clonotype turned up once. This chain joins TRBV20-1 and TRBJ2-1; D remains unclear. Germline-derived CDR1 and CDR2 are DFQATT and SNEGSKA (reference sequence). CDR3 length equals 11 residues. Trimming took 5 bases from V and 4 from J, leaving 6 bases between them. Written as DNA, the CDR3 is TGCAGTGCTGTGCTGTACAATGAGCAGTTCTTC. Translating it yields CSAVLYNEQFF.

The chain couples TRBV4-1 to TRBJ1-5; possible D gene TRBD1, 5 bases. This CDR3 comprises 15 residues. Trimming took 0 bases from V and 0 from J, leaving 6 bases between them. CDR1 and CDR2 from the germline V gene are MGHRA and YSYEKL. The CDR3 protein is CASSQEGHSNQPQHF. The CDR3 nucleotides are TGCGCCAGCAGCCAAGAGGGGCATAGCAATCAGCCCCAGCATTTT.

This clonotype has only one observation. This sequence joins TRBV25-1 and TRBJ2-7, with D uncertain. The CDR3 has 14 residues. The germline gives CDR1 MGHDK, CDR2 SYGVNS. Trimming cost V 3 bases and J 4 bases, with 13 bases left between them. Here the CDR3 reads CASSDPRVAYEQYF. DNA for the CDR3: TGTGCCAGCAGTGACCCTCGAGTCGCTTACGAGCAGTACTTC.

The sample holds a few counts of this clonotype. This sequence joins TRBV10-3 and TRBJ1-4, with 8 bases identical to TRBD1. This CDR3 is 16 amino acids long. V lost 8 bases to trimming and J lost 0 bases; unmatched junction nucleotides: 8. Germline lookup yields CDR1 ENHRY and CDR2 SYGVKD. CDR3 DNA: TGTGCCATCTCGGACAGGGAGGAAGCAACTAATGAAAAACTGTTTTTT. Amino acids: CAISDREEATNEKLFF.